This T cell receptor beta chain was captured in a study of technical replicates of blood from a handful of donors. Profiling relied on immunoSEQ multiplex PCR, and the TCRdb table lists in-frame clones only, not all of them. The sample contains about 59,000 clones, approximately 86% of which appear only once. The TCR sequence derives from a human donor in good health. Some clones in this sample may be carry-over from other donors' samples. Sequencing was carried out using PBMCs.

The CDR3 protein is CASSLALLAAYTDTQYF. As DNA, the CDR3 is TGTGCCAGCAGCTTAGCGCTACTAGCGGCCTACACAGATACGCAGTATTTT. This chain links TRBV7-9 with TRBJ2-3; 8 nucleotides line up with TRBD2. Germline V gene sequence: CDR1 SEHNR, CDR2 FQNEAQ (reference sequence). This CDR3 spans 17 amino acids. J was trimmed by 2 bases and V by 0 bases; bases with no gene match: 7. Together with reference TRBV7-9 and TRBJ2-3, the CDR3 gives the full variable domain: DTGVSQNPRHKITKRGQNVTFRCDPISEHNRLYWYRQTLGQGPEFLTYFQNEAQLEKSRLLSDRFSAERPKGSFSTLEIQRTEQGDSAMYLCASSLALLAAYTDTQYFGPGTRLTVL.